The 31 T cell receptor beta chains presented below share a single source sample, sequenced in a study of shared clonotypes between healthy human individuals. The table came from immunoSEQ multiplex PCR; TCRdb's copy has only in-frame clones and leaves some out. This sample has around 370,000 clones, with 96% found just once. The specimen was memory CD8+ T cells sorted from blood. Subset given: CD45RO+ cells pooled with CCR7-negative TemRA cells. Receptor source: a man younger than 40 in good health.

Notes on this clone: Other DNA sequences in this specimen translate into the identical CDR3. The chain employs TRBV11-2 and TRBJ2-7; 9 bases are shared with TRBD1. This CDR3 is built from 13 residues. From germline, CDR1 is SGHAT and CDR2 FQNNGV. V lost 5 bases, J lost 3 bases, and 2 bases stayed unmatched. The CDR3 protein is CASSPGQGYEQYF. The CDR3, as DNA: TGTGCCAGCAGCCCGGGACAGGGCTACGAGCAGTACTTC.

The table lists this clone with a count of one. V usage is TRBV2 and J usage is TRBJ1-1, with TRBD1 matching 7 bases. Per the germline V gene, CDR1 is SNHLY and CDR2 is FYNNEI. The CDR3 has 14 amino acids. V gave up 3 bases and J gave up 1 base; unmatched junction bases: 2. CDR3 coding DNA: TGTGCCAGCAGTGATCCAGGGGGGAACACTGAAGCTTTCTTT. It encodes CASSDPGGNTEAFF.

V is TRBV27 and J is TRBJ1-2; TRBD1 matches at 8 bases. Germline V gene lookup returns CDR1 MNHEY and CDR2 SMNVEV (reference sequence). The CDR3 totals 18 residues. Trimming took 0 bases from V and 5 from J; bases not matched to a gene: 14. CDR3 in amino acids: CASSLSREYRTGPYGYTF. The CDR3 DNA follows: TGTGCCAGCAGTTTATCTAGGGAATACCGGACAGGGCCTTATGGCTACACCTTC.

The rearrangement links TRBV10-3 to TRBJ2-2; a weak D match, TRBD2 (5 bases). CDR1 and CDR2 from the germline V gene are ENHRY and SYGVKD. CDR3 length: 13 residues. Trimming left V 5 bases short and J 6 bases short, with 10 bases between. The CDR3 bases are TGTGCCATCAGTCCCGGGGTCCCCGGGGAGCTGTTTTTT. It translates to CAISPGVPGELFF.

J is TRBJ2-5 and V is TRBV30, with a weak D call TRBD2 (6 bases). The germline V and J ends were trimmed by 4 bases and 1 base, with 10 bases remaining between them. Germline assignment: CDR1 GTSNPN and CDR2 SVGIG (reference sequence). CDR3 size: 13 residues. The CDR3 region is CAWTAGRQETQYF. The CDR3, as DNA: TGTGCCTGGACCGCGGGACGCCAAGAGACCCAGTACTTC.

This clone was picked up a small number of times. The chain links TRBV27 to TRBJ1-3, with D uncertain. Trimming removed 2 bases from V and 0 bases from J, with 11 bases in between. Germline CDR1 and CDR2: MNHEY and SMNVEV (reference sequence). This CDR3 has 16 amino acids. This CDR3 is CASSLALPSSGNTIYF. CDR3 nucleotide sequence: TGTGCCAGCAGTTTAGCTCTCCCGAGCTCTGGAAACACCATATATTTT.

The chain combines TRBV28 with TRBJ2-4, with a weak D call TRBD2 (5 bases). The CDR3 loop spans 13 amino acids. The germline CDR1 and CDR2 sequences are MDHEN and SYDVKM. Trimming took off 9 bases at V and 1 base at J, with 10 bases between the two ends. The CDR3 nucleotides are TGTGCCAGTGCTACTAGGGCCAAAAACATTCAGTACTTC. It translates to CASATRAKNIQYF.

V and J are TRBV11-2 and TRBJ2-3; maybe TRBD2 (6 bases). This CDR3 region has 14 residues. The V gene lost 6 bases and the J gene lost 9 bases, with 19 bases spanning the gap. Germline CDR1 SGHAT, CDR2 FQNNGV. The CDR3 DNA follows: TGTGCCAGCAGTTCGGAGGGATCCGAGAAGACGCAGTATTTT. Its protein product is CASSSEGSEKTQYF. Full variable domain (remainder filled in from reference TRBV11-2 and TRBJ2-3): EAGVAQSPRYKIIEKRQSVAFWCNPISGHATLYWYQQILGQGPKLLIQFQNNGVVDDSQLPKDRFSAERLKGVDSTLKIQPAKLEDSAVYLCASSSEGSEKTQYFGPGTRLTVL.

This chain uses TRBV5-6 with TRBJ1-2; 7 nucleotides line up with TRBD1. The germline gives CDR1 SGHDT, CDR2 YYEEEE. V dropped 0 bases and J dropped 4; count of bases not matched to a gene: 3. The CDR3 is 14 residues long. This chain's CDR3 is CASSLGRGPYGYTF. The CDR3 coding sequence is TGTGCCAGCAGCTTGGGGAGGGGGCCCTATGGCTACACCTTC.

The count of this clone is one. The V gene is TRBV2, the J gene TRBJ2-1; D is ambiguous. Germline V gives CDR1 SNHLY, CDR2 FYNNEI. This CDR3 spans 15 amino acids. With 9 bases removed from V and 1 base from J, the gap between germline ends came to 16 bases. The CDR3: CARELSVRSYNEQFF. The CDR3 DNA reads TGTGCCAGGGAACTAAGCGTTAGGTCCTACAATGAGCAGTTCTTC.

This chain joins TRBV6-4 and TRBJ2-3; 10 positions match TRBD2. The CDR3 is 18 residues long. The germline V gene encodes CDR1 MRHNA and CDR2 SNTAGT. Trimming at V came to 3 bases and at J to 1 base, leaving 10 bases not matched to a gene. In DNA form, the CDR3 reads TGTGCCAGCAGTGATCAAGCGGGGGGGCCCCGTGGCACAGATACGCAGTATTTT. This translates into CASSDQAGGPRGTDTQYF.

This chain links TRBV11-2 with TRBJ2-5; 8 bases agree with TRBD2. CDR1 SGHAT and CDR2 FQNNGV come from the germline V gene. V shed 2 bases and J 4 bases; nucleotides not matched to a gene: 3. This CDR3 spans 14 amino acids. In nucleotides, the CDR3 is TGTGCCAGCAGCTTACCGCGGGGGGTAGAGACCCAGTACTTC. Protein sequence: CASSLPRGVETQYF.

In DNA, the CDR3 is TGTGCCAGCAGCCAATCTTCCAATGGCTACACCTTC. It yields the protein CASSQSSNGYTF. J is TRBJ1-2 and V is TRBV16, with no clear D. The V and J ends lost 0 bases and 6 bases respectively, with 5 bases between them. Germline V gene data show CDR1 as KGHSY and CDR2 as FQNENV. The CDR3 spans 12 residues.

V is TRBV27 and J is TRBJ1-1, with D maybe TRBD1 (6 bases). The CDR3 consists of 16 residues. The germline V gene has CDR1 MNHEY and CDR2 SMNVEV (reference sequence). V lost 3 bases and J lost 0, with 14 bases in between. The CDR3, as DNA: TGTGCCAGCAGTTTCTTAGGGGGAGAGGTGAACACTGAAGCTTTCTTT. It yields the protein CASSFLGGEVNTEAFF.

This chain links TRBV28 with TRBJ2-7; 9 bases align to TRBD1. CDR1 is MDHEN, CDR2 SYDVKM, per germline. The CDR3 runs 15 residues. Trimming cost V 7 bases and J 2 bases; bases outside gene matches: 9. The CDR3 DNA reads as TGTGCCAGCAACCCAGGGGGACAGGGTCCCTACGAGCAGTACTTC. It codes for CASNPGGQGPYEQYF.

The gene calls are TRBV5-6 and TRBJ1-1, with unresolved D. This CDR3 comprises 14 residues. V was trimmed by 4 bases and J by 0 bases, leaving 10 bases between them. Per germline, CDR1 SGHDT and CDR2 YYEEEE. CDR3 in amino acids: CASSPDGLNTEAFF. For the CDR3, the DNA is TGTGCCAGCAGCCCCGACGGATTGAACACTGAAGCTTTCTTT.

The chain has TRBV5-1 and TRBJ2-3, with TRBD2 matching over 11 bases. Germline CDR1 and CDR2: SGHRS and YFSETQ. V dropped 0 bases and J dropped 3; count of bases not matched to a gene: 6. This CDR3 has 17 residues. This chain's CDR3 is CASSLGHLAGGTDTQYF. Here the CDR3 DNA reads TGCGCCAGCAGCTTGGGCCATCTAGCGGGAGGAACAGATACGCAGTATTTT.

The V gene is TRBV23-1, the J gene TRBJ1-1; D is uncertain. TRBV23-1 falls under the ORF class, with uncertain function. The CDR3 has 15 amino acids. Between the trimmed V and J ends, which lost 1 base and 1 base, there was a span of 10 bases. The CDR3 nucleotides are TGCGCCAGCAGTCAATGGGAGACACAGAACACTGAAGCTTTCTTT. Protein sequence: CASSQWETQNTEAFF.

The chain couples TRBV10-1 to TRBJ2-5, with TRBD2 identical over 8 bases. CDR1 is WNHNN, CDR2 SYGVQD, per germline (reference sequence). V gave up 6 bases and J gave up 1 base; unmatched junction bases: 4. The CDR3 length is 14 residues. The CDR3 DNA is TGCGCCAGCAGCGCCGGGGGGGCCCAAGAGACCCAGTACTTC. Its protein product is CASSAGGAQETQYF.

In this sample, this clone turned up once. The rearrangement uses TRBV9 and TRBJ2-2, with 8 bases matching TRBD1. Trimming at V came to 5 bases and at J to 5 bases, leaving 5 bases not matched to a gene. Germline values: CDR1 SGDLS, CDR2 YYNGEE. The CDR3 is 14 residues long. CDR3 sequence (DNA): TGTGCCAGCAGTGGGACAGGCGGGACCGGGGAGCTGTTTTTT. It codes for CASSGTGGTGELFF.

V and J are TRBV6-6 and TRBJ2-7; D might be TRBD2 (5 bases). The CDR3 loop spans 14 amino acids. Germline CDR1 MNHNY, CDR2 SVGAGI (reference sequence). Trimming removed 4 bases from V and 1 base from J, with 11 bases in between. CDR3 residues: CASSLGLTSYEQYF. The CDR3 DNA is TGTGCCAGCAGTTTAGGACTTACTTCCTACGAGCAGTACTTC.

The J gene is TRBJ2-5, the V gene TRBV6-6; TRBD2 might be the D (5 bases). This CDR3 is built from 14 residues. V was pared by 2 bases and J by 7 bases, with 14 bases between. Looked up from germline, CDR1 is MNHNY and CDR2 is SVGAGI (reference sequence). CDR3 residues: CASSYGPGGGTQYF. CDR3 in DNA: TGTGCCAGCAGTTACGGGCCAGGAGGCGGGACCCAGTACTTC.

As DNA, the CDR3 is TGTGCCAGCAGCATAGCGGGAGGGGGCTACGAGCAGTACTTC. Its translation is CASSIAGGGYEQYF. The V gene is TRBV5-4, the J gene TRBJ2-7, with 11 bases that match TRBD2. Germline CDR1 reads SGHNT; CDR2 reads YYREEE (reference sequence). The CDR3 consists of 14 residues. Germline trimming cut 4 bases from V and 3 bases from J; bases unmatched to any gene: 3.

This clone was observed once. The chain employs TRBV28 and TRBJ2-3; 10 bases align to TRBD2. Germline CDR1 reads MDHEN; CDR2 reads SYDVKM. The CDR3 runs to 15 residues. Unmatched junction bases numbered 6, after V lost 5 bases and J lost 4 bases. This CDR3 reads CASSPTSGKSDTQYF. The CDR3 nucleotides read TGTGCCAGCAGTCCCACTAGCGGGAAGTCAGATACGCAGTATTTT.

The chain carries TRBV6-1 and TRBJ2-5, with 9 bases aligning to TRBD1. Germline lookup yields CDR1 MNHNS and CDR2 SASEGT. The CDR3 extends over 13 amino acids. V trimming: 6 bases; J trimming: 3 bases; junction bases outside the gene matches: 2. The CDR3 spells CASRRDREETQYF. CDR3 coding DNA: TGTGCCAGCAGGAGGGACAGGGAAGAGACCCAGTACTTC.

The chain employs TRBV7-9 and TRBJ2-6; no reliable D call. The CDR3 has 14 residues. Germline CDR1 reads SEHNR; CDR2 reads FQNEAQ (reference sequence). Trimming stripped 5 bases from V and 1 base from J, with 6 bases between. The CDR3 DNA reads TGTGCCAGCAGCCCCAATTCTGGGGCCAACGTCCTGACTTTC. Translating gives CASSPNSGANVLTF.

The chain joins TRBV11-2 to TRBJ2-7, with 8 bases that match TRBD2. The V gene's germline CDR1 is SGHAT and CDR2 FQNNGV. The CDR3 is 14 residues long. Germline trimming cut 5 bases from V and 2 bases from J; bases unmatched to any gene: 5. The CDR3 DNA sequence: TGTGCCAGCAGCGGGAGCGGGAGCCCCTACGAGCAGTACTTC. As protein: CASSGSGSPYEQYF.

The J gene is TRBJ1-3, the V gene TRBV5-6; unclear D gene. The V gene lost 2 bases and the J gene lost 1 base, with 7 bases spanning the gap. The CDR3 contains 14 residues. Germline lookup yields CDR1 SGHDT and CDR2 YYEEEE. CDR3 DNA: TGTGCCAGCAGCTTCACAGAGTCTGGAAACACCATATATTTT. It specifies CASSFTESGNTIYF. Together with reference TRBV5-6 and TRBJ1-3, the CDR3 gives the full variable domain: DAGVTQSPTHLIKTRGQQVTLRCSPKSGHDTVSWYQQALGQGPQFIFQYYEEEERQRGNFPDRFSGHQFPNYSSELNVNALLLGDSALYLCASSFTESGNTIYFGEGSWLTVV.

The chain combines TRBV14 with TRBJ1-2, with 8 bases identical to TRBD1. The length of the CDR3 is 16 residues. The germline V gene encodes CDR1 SGHDN and CDR2 FVKESK. V shed 4 bases and J 2 bases; nucleotides not matched to a gene: 9. CDR3 amino acids: CASSPRTGRGNYGYTF. For the CDR3, the DNA is TGTGCCAGCAGCCCCCGGACAGGGAGGGGGAACTATGGCTACACCTTC.

On this clone: The same CDR3 is also encoded by other DNA sequences in this sample. The chain recombines TRBV28 with TRBJ1-2, with D possibly matching TRBD1 (5 bases). Trimming removed 3 bases at V and 0 bases at J, with 8 bases between. This CDR3 is 14 amino acids long. Germline assignment: CDR1 MDHEN and CDR2 SYDVKM. CDR3 amino acids: CASSLGGANYGYTF. CDR3 coding DNA: TGTGCCAGCAGTTTGGGGGGGGCTAACTATGGCTACACCTTC.

The chain combines TRBV27 with TRBJ2-7; TRBD2 aligns across 10 bases. CDR1 is MNHEY, CDR2 SMNVEV, per germline (reference sequence). Losses at the gene ends were 2 bases for V and 6 bases for J; bases not matched to a gene: 7. The length of the CDR3 is 15 residues. CDR3 coding DNA: TGTGCCAGCAGTTTAAGCGTGGGACTAGCGTCCGAGCAGTACTTC. This codes for CASSLSVGLASEQYF.